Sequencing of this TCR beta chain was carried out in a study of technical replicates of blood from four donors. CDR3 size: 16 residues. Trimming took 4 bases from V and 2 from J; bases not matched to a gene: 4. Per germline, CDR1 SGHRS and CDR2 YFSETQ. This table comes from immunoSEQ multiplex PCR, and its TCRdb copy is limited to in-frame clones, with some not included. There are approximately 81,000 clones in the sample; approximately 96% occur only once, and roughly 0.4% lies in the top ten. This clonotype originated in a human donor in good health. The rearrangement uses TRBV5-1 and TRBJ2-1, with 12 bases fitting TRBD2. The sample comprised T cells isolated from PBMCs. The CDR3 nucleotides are TGCGCCAGCAGCCTGACTAGCGGGGGACCCTACAATGAGCAGTTCTTC. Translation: CASSLTSGGPYNEQFF.